This is a list of T cell receptor beta chains from one sample in a study of control samples from healthy donors and cancer patients. Assay: immunoSEQ multiplex PCR; the TCRdb copy retains only in-frame clones and omits some. In the table there are tens of thousands of clones, approximately 94% of which are singletons. The sequenced sample was blood. These receptors were collected from a woman aged 18-35 years in good health. CDR3s include the opening cysteine and the closing phenylalanine or tryptophan. Each record gives: clone size, D gene, V gene, J gene, CDR3 length, CDR3 DNA, CDR3 protein. A D gene is named only where the DNA matches it firmly. Rows may omit the clone size; those that give it use once, few, many or a size class.

NA	TRBD2	TRBV3-1/TRBV3-2	TRBJ2-3	15	TGTGCCAGCAGCCTAGAGCTAGCGGCCGCGGATACGCAGTATTTT	CASSLELAAADTQYF
NA	NA	TRBV6-6	TRBJ1-1	12	TGTGCCAGCAGGATAACAGACACTGAAGCTTTCTTT	CASRITDTEAFF
few	TRBD1	TRBV7-3	TRBJ2-5	14	TGTGCCAGCAGCTTGCGACAGGGTTCAGAGACCCAGTACTTC	CASSLRQGSETQYF
NA	NA	TRBV4-1	TRBJ2-7	13	TGCGCCAGCAGCCTAGTTAGGGGTGGGGAGCAGTACTTC	CASSLVRGGEQYF
NA	TRBD2	TRBV7-6	TRBJ2-1	16	TGTGCCAGCAGCTTAGGGGTTAGCGGGGGGAACAATGAGCAGTTCTTC	CASSLGVSGGNNEQFF
NA	NA	TRBV7-2	TRBJ2-7	14	TGTGCCAGCAGCTTCCCTCACAGCTCCTACGAGCAGTACTTC	CASSFPHSSYEQYF
NA	TRBD1	TRBV16	TRBJ2-3	17	TGTGCCAGCAGACGAGGGACAGGTGGACCGTATACAGATACGCAGTATTTT	CASRRGTGGPYTDTQYF
once	NA	TRBV4-3	TRBJ2-2	18	TGCGCCAGCAGCCAATCTATGGCATTCACCTCGAACACCGGGGAGCTGTTTTTT	CASSQSMAFTSNTGELFF
NA	TRBD1	TRBV28	TRBJ1-2	16	TGTGCCAGCAGTCTACCCCCCGGGACAGGGGGTTTTGGCTACACCTTC	CASSLPPGTGGFGYTF
NA	NA	TRBV11-2	TRBJ1-5	13	TGTGCCAGCAGCTTAGGATGGGGACAGCCCCAGCATTTT	CASSLGWGQPQHF
NA	NA	TRBV4-1	TRBJ2-2	17	TGCGCCAGCAGCCCCCTAGGGGTTAACACGGACACCGGGGAGCTGTTTTTT	CASSPLGVNTDTGELFF
NA	TRBD1	TRBV7-9	TRBJ2-7	15	TGTGCCAGCAGCCCGAGGACAGGGGGCTACGACGAGCAGTACTTC	CASSPRTGGYDEQYF
NA	NA	TRBV10-3	TRBJ2-1	17	TGTGCCATCAGTGAGTTGGCCCGGGGCCGCACCTACAATGAGCAGTTCTTC	CAISELARGRTYNEQFF
NA	NA	TRBV5-4	TRBJ1-1	14	TGTGCCAGCAGTGGGGCTCTTGGCAACACTGAAGCTTTCTTT	CASSGALGNTEAFF
NA	TRBD1	TRBV19	TRBJ2-7	15	TGTGCCAGTAGTATTTCGACAGGGGTGACCTACGAGCAGTACTTC	CASSISTGVTYEQYF
NA	TRBD1	TRBV28	TRBJ1-4	14	TGTGCCAGCAGACTGACAGGGGGCAACGAAAAACTGTTTTTT	CASRLTGGNEKLFF
NA	TRBD2	TRBV5-4	TRBJ2-3	16	TGTGCCAGCAGCTACTCTGCGGGGGGATATACAGATACGCAGTATTTT	CASSYSAGGYTDTQYF
NA	NA	TRBV10-2	TRBJ2-1	14	TGCGCCAGCTCCTCAGGGATAGATTACAATGAGCAGTTCTTC	CASSSGIDYNEQFF
few	TRBD1	TRBV2	TRBJ2-7	15	TGTGCCAGCAGTGGACAGGGCAGGGTCTCCTACGAGCAGTACTTC	CASSGQGRVSYEQYF
few	NA	TRBV12-3/TRBV12-4	TRBJ1-1	13	TGTGCCAGCAGTTTAGGTGGGGGGGGGAAAGCTTTCTTT	CASSLGGGGKAFF
NA	NA	TRBV7-2	TRBJ1-1	14	TGTGCCAGCAGCCTCCGGAGACTTGACGATGAAGCTTTCTTT	CASSLRRLDDEAFF